These 3 T cell receptor beta chains were sequenced from one sample in a study of monozygotic twins with inflammatory bowel disease. No DNA is given; TCRdb re-called the 5' RACE reads and lists each CDR3 protein once. In total, the table holds more than 300,000 distinct CDR3 sequences. Sequenced sample: blood. These receptors were taken from a human donor with ulcerative colitis or Crohn's disease, or a healthy co-twin of an affected twin (not recorded which).

V gene TRBV6-1 combines with J gene TRBJ1-1; TCRdb selects TRBD1, and the lack of DNA leaves this call unchecked. The CDR3 has 14 amino acids. Germline V lookup: CDR1 MNHNS, CDR2 SASEGT. The CDR3 protein is CASSIQTGGPEAFF.

The V call is TRBV4-2, the J call TRBJ2-4; the D gene TCRdb calls, TRBD2, cannot be checked with no DNA. CDR1 and CDR2 (germline): LGHNA, YNFKEQ. CDR3 length: 16 residues. Here the CDR3 reads CASSQAGGTAKNIQYF.

The J gene is TRBJ1-5, the V gene TRBV5-6; with no DNA, the TCRdb D assignment of TRBD1 cannot be verified. This CDR3 contains 17 residues. Germline V CDR1 and CDR2: SGHDT, YYEEEE. The CDR3 sequence is CASSSISKGQSNQPQHF.